The T cell receptor (beta chain) described here comes from a study of T cell responses to AZD1222 COVID-19 vaccine. Notes on the study in general: Donors were chiefly white British, with a greater number of females, and clonal diversity was perhaps underestimated.

In regard to this clone: Its target is unknown.

Looked up from germline, CDR1 is SGHTA and CDR2 is FQGNSA. The CDR3 runs 15 residues. V lost 2 bases to trimming and J lost 6 bases, with 17 bases between them. The method was immunoSEQ multiplex PCR; TCRdb's version includes in-frame clones alone and lacks a portion of them. The repertoire holds 93,000 or so clones, with approximately 88% as singletons. The material sequenced was peripheral blood, taken on day 0 of AZD1222 vaccination. The TCR was taken from an adult in good health. This sequence joins TRBV7-2 and TRBJ2-7; perhaps D is TRBD1 or TRBD2 (6 bases each). The CDR3 sequence is CASSLLRGRLSEQYF. Written as DNA, the CDR3 is TGTGCCAGCAGCTTATTACGGGGGCGATTATCCGAGCAGTACTTC.